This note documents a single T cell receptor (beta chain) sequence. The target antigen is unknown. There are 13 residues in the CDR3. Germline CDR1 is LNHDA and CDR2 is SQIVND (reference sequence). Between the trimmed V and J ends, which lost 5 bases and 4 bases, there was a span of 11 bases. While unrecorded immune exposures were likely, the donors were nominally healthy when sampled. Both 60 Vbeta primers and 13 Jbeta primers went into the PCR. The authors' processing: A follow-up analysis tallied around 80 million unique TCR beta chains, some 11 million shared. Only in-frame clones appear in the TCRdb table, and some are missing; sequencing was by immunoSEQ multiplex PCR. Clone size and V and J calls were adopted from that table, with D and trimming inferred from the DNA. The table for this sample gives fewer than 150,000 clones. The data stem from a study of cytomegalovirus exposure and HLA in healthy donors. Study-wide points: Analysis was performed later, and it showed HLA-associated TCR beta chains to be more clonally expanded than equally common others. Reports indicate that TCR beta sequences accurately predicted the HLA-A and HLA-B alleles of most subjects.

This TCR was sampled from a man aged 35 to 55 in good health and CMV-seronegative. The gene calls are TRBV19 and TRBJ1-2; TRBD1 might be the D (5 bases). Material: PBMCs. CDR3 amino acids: CASSAQGFYGYTF. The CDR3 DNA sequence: TGTGCCAGTAGTGCTCAGGGTTTCTATGGCTACACCTTC.